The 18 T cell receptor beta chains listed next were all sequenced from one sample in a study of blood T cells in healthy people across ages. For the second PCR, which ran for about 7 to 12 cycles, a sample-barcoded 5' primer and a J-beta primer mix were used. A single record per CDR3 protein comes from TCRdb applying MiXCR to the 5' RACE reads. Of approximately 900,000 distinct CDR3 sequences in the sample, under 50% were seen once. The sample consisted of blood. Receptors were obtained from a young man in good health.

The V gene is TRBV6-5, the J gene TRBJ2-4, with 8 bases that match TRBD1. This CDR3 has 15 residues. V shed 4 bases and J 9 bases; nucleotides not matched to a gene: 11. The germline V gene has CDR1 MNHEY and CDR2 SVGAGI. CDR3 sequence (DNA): TGTGCCAGCAGTTCCCAGGGGGCCCGCCAGGGCATTCAGTACTTC. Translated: CASSSQGARQGIQYF.

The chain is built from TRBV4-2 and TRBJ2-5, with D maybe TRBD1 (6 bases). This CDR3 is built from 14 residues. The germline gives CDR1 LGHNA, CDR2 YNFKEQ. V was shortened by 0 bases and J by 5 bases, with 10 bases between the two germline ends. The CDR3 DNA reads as TGTGCCAGCAGCCAAGATCCAGGGGTTGAGACCCAGTACTTC. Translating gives CASSQDPGVETQYF.

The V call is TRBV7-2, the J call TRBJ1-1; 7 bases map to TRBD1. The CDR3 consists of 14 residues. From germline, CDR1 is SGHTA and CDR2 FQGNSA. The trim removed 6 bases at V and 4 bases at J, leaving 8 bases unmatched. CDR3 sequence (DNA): TGTGCCAGCAGACCCGACAGGGCGGCCACTGAAGCTTTCTTT. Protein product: CASRPDRAATEAFF.

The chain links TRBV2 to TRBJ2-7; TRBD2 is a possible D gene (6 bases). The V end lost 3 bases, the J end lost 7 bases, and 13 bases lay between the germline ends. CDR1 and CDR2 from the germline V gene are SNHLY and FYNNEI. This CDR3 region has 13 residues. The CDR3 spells CASSDGRGREQYF. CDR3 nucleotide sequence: TGTGCCAGCAGTGATGGGCGGGGAAGGGAGCAGTACTTC.

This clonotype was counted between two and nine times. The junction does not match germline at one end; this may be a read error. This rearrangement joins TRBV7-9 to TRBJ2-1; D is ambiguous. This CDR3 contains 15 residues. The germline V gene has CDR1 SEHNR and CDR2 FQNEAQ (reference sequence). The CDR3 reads CASSLVLPQYSEQFF. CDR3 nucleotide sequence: TGTGCCAGCAGCTTAGTCTTACCACAGTACAGTGAGCAGTTCTTC.

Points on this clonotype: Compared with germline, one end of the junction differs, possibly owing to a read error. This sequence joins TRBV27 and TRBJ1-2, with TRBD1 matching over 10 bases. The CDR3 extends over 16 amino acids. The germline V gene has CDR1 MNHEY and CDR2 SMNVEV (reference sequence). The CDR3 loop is CASSALRDRGNCGYTF. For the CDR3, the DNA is TGTGCCAGCAGTGCCCTTAGGGACAGGGGTAACTGTGGCTACACCTTC.

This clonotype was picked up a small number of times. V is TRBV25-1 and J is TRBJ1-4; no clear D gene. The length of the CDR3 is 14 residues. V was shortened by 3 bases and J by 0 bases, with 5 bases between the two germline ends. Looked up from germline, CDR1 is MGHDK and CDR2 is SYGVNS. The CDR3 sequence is CASSDGTTNEKLFF. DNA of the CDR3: TGTGCCAGCAGTGATGGGACAACTAATGAAAAACTGTTTTTT.

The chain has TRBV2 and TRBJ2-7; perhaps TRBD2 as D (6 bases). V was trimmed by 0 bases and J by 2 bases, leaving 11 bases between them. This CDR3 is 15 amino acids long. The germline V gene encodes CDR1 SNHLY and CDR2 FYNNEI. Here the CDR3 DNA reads TGTGCCAGCAGTGAAGCGCTCGGGGGTCCCTACGAGCAGTACTTC. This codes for CASSEALGGPYEQYF.

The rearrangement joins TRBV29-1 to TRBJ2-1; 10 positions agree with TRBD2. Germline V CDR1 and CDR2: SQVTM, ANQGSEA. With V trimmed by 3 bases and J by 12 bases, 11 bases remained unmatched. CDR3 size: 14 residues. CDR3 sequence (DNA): TGCAGCGTTGAGGCCCAGCGGGGGGGCCGGGGGCAGTTCTTC. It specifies CSVEAQRGGRGQFF.

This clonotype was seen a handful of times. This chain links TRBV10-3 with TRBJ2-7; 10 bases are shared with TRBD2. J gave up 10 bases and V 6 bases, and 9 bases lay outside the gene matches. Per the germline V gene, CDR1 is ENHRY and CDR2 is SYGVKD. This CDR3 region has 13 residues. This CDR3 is CAISVPGLATQYF. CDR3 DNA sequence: TGTGCCATCAGCGTACCGGGACTAGCGACTCAGTACTTC.

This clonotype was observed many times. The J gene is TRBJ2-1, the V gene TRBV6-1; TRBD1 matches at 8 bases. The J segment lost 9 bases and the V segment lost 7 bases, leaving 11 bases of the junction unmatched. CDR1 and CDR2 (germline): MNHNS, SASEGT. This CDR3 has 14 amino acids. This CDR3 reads CASTLGTGGTEQFF. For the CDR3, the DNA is TGTGCCAGCACCCTAGGGACAGGTGGGACTGAGCAGTTCTTC.

CDR3 in amino acids: CATSDPGLVVGEQFF. DNA for the CDR3: TGTGCCACCAGTGACCCGGGACTAGTGGTTGGTGAGCAGTTCTTC. This rearrangement joins TRBV24-1 to TRBJ2-1; 8 nucleotides line up with TRBD2. With V trimmed by 4 bases and J by 9 bases, 10 bases remained unmatched. Germline lookup yields CDR1 KGHDR and CDR2 SFDVKD. The CDR3 has 15 residues.

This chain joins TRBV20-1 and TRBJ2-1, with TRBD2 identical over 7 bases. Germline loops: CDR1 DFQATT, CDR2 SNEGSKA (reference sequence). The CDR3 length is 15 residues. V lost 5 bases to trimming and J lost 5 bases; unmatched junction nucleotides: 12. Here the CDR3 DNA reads TGCAGTGCTGCGGGGGAGCAGGGTGGACACAATGAGCAGTTCTTC. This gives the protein CSAAGEQGGHNEQFF.

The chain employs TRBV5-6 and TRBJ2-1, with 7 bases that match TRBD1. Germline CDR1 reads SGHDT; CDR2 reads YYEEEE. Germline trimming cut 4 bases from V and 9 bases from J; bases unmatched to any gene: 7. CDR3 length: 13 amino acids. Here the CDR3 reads CASSLQGRSEQFF. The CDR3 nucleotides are TGTGCCAGCAGCCTACAGGGGCGTAGTGAGCAGTTCTTC.

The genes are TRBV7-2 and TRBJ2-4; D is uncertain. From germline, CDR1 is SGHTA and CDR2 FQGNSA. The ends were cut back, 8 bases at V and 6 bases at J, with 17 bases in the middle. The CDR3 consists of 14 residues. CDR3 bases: TGTGCCAGCGGCCTGGAGAGGCAGACAAACATTCAGTACTTC. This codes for CASGLERQTNIQYF.

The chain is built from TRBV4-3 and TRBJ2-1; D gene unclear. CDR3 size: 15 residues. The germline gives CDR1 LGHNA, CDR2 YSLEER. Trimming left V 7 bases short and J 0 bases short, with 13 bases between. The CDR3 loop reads CASTRKAYSYNEQFF. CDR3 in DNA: TGCGCCAGCACCCGAAAGGCCTACTCCTACAATGAGCAGTTCTTC.

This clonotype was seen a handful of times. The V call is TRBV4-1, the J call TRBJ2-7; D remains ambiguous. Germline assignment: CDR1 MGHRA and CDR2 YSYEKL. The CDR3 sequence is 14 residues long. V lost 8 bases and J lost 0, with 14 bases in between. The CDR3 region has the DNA TGCGCCAGCGCAAATACAGAGAGCTCCTACGAGCAGTACTTC. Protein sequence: CASANTESSYEQYF.

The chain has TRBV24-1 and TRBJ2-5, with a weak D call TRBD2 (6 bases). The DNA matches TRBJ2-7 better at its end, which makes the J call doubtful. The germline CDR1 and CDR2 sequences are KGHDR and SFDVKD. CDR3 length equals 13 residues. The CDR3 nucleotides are TGTGCCACCAGTGATTTGAAGGAGGGCGAGCAGTACTTC. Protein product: CATSDLKEGEQYF.